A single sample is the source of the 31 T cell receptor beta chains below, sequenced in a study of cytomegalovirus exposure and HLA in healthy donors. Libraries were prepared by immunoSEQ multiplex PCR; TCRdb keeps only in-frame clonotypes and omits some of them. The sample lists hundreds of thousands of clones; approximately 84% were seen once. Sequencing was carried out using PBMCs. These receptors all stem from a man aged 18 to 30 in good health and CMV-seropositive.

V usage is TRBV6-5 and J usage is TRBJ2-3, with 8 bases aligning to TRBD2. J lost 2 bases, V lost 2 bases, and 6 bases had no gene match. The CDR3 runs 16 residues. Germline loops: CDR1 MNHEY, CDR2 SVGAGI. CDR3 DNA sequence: TGTGCCAGCAGTTACAGCGGGAGAGGGGCCACAGATACGCAGTATTTT. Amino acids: CASSYSGRGATDTQYF.

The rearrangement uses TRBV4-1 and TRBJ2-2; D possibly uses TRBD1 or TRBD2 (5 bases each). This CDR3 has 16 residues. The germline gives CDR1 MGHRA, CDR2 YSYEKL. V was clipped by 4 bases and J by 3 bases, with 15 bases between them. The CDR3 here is CASSRGMIRDTGELFF. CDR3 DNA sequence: TGCGCCAGCAGCCGAGGGATGATCAGGGACACCGGGGAGCTGTTTTTT.

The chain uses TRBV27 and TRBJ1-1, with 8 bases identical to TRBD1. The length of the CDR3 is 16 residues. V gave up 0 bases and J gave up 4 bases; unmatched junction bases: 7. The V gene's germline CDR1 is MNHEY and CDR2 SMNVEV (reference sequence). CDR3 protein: CASSLSAGGAVTEAFF. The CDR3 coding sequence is TGTGCCAGCAGTTTATCGGCAGGGGGCGCCGTCACTGAAGCTTTCTTT.

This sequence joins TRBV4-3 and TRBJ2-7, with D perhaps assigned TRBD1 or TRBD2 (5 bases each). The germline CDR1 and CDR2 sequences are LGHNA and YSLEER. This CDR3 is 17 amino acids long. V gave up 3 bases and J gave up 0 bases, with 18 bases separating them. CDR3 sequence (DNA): TGCGCCAGCAGCCATCTTGGTGGGGGACCAAACTCCTACGAGCAGTACTTC. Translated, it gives CASSHLGGGPNSYEQYF.

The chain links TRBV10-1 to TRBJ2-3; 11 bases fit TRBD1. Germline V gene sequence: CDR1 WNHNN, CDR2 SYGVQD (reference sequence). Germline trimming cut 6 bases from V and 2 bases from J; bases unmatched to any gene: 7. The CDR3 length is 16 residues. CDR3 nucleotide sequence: TGCGCCAGCAGCCCGAGGGACAGGGGGGACACAGATACGCAGTATTTT. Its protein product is CASSPRDRGDTDTQYF.

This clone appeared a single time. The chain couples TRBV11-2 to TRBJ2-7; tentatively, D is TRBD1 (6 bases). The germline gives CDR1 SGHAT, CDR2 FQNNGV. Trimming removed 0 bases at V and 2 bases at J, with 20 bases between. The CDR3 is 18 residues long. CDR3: CASSLDASSGHPTYEQYF. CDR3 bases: TGTGCCAGCAGCTTAGACGCCTCATCGGGACACCCAACCTACGAGCAGTACTTC.

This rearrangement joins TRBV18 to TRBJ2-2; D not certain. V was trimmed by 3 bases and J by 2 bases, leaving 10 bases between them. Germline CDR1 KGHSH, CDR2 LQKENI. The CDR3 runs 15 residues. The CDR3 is CASSPLTINTGELFF. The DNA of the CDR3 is TGTGCCAGCTCACCCTTGACGATAAACACCGGGGAGCTGTTTTTT. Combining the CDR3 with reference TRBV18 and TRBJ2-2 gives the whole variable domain NAGVMQNPRHLVRRRGQEARLRCSPMKGHSHVYWYRQLPEEGLKFMVYLQKENIIDESGMPKERFSAEFPKEGPSILRIQQVVRGDSAAYFCASSPLTINTGELFFGEGSRLTVL.

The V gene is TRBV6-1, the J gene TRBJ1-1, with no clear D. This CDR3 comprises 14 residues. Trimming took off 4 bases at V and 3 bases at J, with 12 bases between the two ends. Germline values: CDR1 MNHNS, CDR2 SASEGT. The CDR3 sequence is CASSVQQIYTEAFF. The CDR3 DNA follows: TGTGCCAGCAGTGTACAACAGATCTACACTGAAGCTTTCTTT.

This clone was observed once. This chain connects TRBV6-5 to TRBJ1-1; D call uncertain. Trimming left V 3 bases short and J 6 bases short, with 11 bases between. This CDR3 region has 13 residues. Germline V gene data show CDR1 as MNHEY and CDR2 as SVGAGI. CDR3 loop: CASSYLGLAEAFF. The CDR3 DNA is TGTGCCAGCAGTTATTTGGGGTTGGCTGAAGCTTTCTTT.

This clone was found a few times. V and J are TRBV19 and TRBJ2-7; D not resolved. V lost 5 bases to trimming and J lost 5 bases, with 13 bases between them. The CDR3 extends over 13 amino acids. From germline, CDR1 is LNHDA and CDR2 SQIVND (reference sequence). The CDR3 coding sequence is TGTGCCAGTAGTGAAGAGACACGAGACGAGCAGTACTTC. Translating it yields CASSEETRDEQYF.

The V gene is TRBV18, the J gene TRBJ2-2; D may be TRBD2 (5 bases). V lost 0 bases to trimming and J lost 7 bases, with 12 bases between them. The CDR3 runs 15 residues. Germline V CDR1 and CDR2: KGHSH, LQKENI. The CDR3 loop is CASSPPRGNLGELFF. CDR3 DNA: TGTGCCAGCTCACCACCACGAGGGAATCTCGGGGAGCTGTTTTTT.

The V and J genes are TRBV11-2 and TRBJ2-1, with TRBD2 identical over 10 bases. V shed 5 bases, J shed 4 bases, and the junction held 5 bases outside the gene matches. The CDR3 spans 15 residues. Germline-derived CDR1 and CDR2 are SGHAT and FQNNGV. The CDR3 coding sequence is TGTGCCAGCAGCCCGACTAGCGGGCCATACAATGAGCAGTTCTTC. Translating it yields CASSPTSGPYNEQFF.

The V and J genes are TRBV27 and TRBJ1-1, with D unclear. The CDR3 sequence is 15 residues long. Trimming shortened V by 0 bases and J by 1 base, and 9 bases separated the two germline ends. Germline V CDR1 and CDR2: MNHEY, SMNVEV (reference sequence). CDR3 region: CASSLSRVGNTEAFF. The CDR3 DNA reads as TGTGCCAGCAGTTTATCGAGGGTTGGGAACACTGAAGCTTTCTTT.

The CDR3 loop reads CASSSSDGARNTEAFF. In DNA, the CDR3 is TGTGCCAGCAGCTCCTCCGACGGGGCCCGAAACACTGAAGCTTTCTTT. This sequence joins TRBV13 and TRBJ1-1; maybe TRBD1 (5 bases). CDR1 is PRHDT, CDR2 FYEKMQ, per germline (reference sequence). Trimming cost V 4 bases and J 2 bases, with 17 bases left between them. The CDR3 is 16 residues long.

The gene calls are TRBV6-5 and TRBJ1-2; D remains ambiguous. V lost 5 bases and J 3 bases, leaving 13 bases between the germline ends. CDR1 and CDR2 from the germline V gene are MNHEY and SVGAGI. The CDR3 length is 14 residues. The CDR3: CASSPPDKYYGYTF. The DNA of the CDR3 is TGTGCCAGCAGTCCGCCAGACAAGTACTATGGCTACACCTTC.

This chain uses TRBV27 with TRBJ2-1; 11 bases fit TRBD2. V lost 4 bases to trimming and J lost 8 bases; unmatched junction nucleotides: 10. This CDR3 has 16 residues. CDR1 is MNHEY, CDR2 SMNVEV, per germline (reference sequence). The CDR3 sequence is CASSYPVAGGPDEQFF. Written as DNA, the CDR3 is TGTGCCAGCAGTTACCCAGTAGCGGGAGGGCCGGATGAGCAGTTCTTC.

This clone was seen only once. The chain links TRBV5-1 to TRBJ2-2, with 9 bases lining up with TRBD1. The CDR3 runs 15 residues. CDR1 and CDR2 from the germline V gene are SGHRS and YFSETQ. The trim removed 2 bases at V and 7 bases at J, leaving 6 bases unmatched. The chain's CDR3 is CASSFGTGFVGELFF. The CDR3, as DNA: TGCGCCAGCAGCTTTGGGACAGGGTTCGTCGGGGAGCTGTTTTTT.

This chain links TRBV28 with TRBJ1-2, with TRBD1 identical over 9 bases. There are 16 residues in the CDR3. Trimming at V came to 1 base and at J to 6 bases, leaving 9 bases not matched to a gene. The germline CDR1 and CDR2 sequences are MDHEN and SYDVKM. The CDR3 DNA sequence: TGTGCCAGCAGTTTATCATATGGGACAGGGCTCCATGGCTACACCTTC. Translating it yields CASSLSYGTGLHGYTF.

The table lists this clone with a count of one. CDR3 amino acids: CASSLQGGISPGAQYF. Written as DNA, the CDR3 is TGTGCCAGCAGCTTACAGGGTGGGATATCCCCGGGGGCCCAGTACTTC. This chain connects TRBV7-2 to TRBJ2-5, with D possibly matching TRBD2 (6 bases). Looked up from germline, CDR1 is SGHTA and CDR2 is FQGNSA. The V end was cut by 2 bases, the J end by 9 bases, with 22 bases between. This CDR3 spans 16 amino acids.

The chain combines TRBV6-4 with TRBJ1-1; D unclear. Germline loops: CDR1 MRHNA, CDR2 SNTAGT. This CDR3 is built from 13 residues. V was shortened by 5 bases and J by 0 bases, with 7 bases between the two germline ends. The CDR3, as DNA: TGTGCCAGCAGTAGCCGGATGAACACTGAAGCTTTCTTT. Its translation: CASSSRMNTEAFF.

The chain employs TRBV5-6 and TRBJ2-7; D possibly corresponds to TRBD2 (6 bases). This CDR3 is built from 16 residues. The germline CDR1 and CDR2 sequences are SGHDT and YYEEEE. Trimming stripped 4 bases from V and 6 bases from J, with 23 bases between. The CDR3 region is CASSPQTRTILGEQYF. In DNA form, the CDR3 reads TGTGCCAGCAGCCCCCAAACGCGGACTATACTGGGCGAGCAGTACTTC. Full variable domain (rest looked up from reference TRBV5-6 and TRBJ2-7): DAGVTQSPTHLIKTRGQQVTLRCSPKSGHDTVSWYQQALGQGPQFIFQYYEEEERQRGNFPDRFSGHQFPNYSSELNVNALLLGDSALYLCASSPQTRTILGEQYFGPGTRLTVT.

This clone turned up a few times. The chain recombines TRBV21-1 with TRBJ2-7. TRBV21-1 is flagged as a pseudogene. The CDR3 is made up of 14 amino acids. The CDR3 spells CASPRVMASYEQYF. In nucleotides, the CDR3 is TGTGCCAGCCCTAGGGTGATGGCCTCCTACGAGCAGTACTTC.

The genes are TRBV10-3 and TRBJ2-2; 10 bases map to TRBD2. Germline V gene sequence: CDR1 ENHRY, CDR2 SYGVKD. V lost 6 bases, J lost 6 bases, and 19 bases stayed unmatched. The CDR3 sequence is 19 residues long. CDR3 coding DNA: TGTGCCATCAGCTGGACTGGCCTAGGCGAGCGGGAGGGCTCCGGGGAGCTGTTTTTT. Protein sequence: CAISWTGLGEREGSGELFF.

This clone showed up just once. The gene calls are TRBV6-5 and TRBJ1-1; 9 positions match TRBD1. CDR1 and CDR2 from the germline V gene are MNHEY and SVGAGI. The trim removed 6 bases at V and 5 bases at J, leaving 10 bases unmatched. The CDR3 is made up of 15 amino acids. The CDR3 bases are TGTGCCAGCAGGCCCATGGGACAGGGAGGGACTGAAGCTTTCTTT. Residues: CASRPMGQGGTEAFF.

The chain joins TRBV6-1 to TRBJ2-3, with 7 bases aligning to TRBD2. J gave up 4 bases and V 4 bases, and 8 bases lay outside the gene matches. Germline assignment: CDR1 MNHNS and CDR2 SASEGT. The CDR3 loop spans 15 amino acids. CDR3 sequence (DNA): TGTGCCAGCAGTGCGAACCGACTAGCCGCAGATACGCAGTATTTT. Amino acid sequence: CASSANRLAADTQYF.

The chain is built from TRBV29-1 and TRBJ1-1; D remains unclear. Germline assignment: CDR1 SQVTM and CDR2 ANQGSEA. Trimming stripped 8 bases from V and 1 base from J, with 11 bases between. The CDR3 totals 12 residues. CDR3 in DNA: TGCAGCTCTTCACAAGAGAACACTGAAGCTTTCTTT. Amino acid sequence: CSSSQENTEAFF.

CDR3 in amino acids: CASSEAGYGGTDTQYF. The CDR3 DNA is TGTGCCAGCAGTGAAGCTGGGTATGGGGGCACAGATACGCAGTATTTT. J is TRBJ2-3 and V is TRBV6-1; D uncertain. The CDR3 length is 16 residues. CDR1 MNHNS and CDR2 SASEGT come from the germline V gene. Trimming pared 0 bases from V and 1 base from J, leaving 11 bases between.

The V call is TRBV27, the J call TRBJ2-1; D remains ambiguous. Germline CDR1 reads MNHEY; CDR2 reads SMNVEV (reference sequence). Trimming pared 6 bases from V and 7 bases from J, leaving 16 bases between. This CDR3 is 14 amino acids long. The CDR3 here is CASRTPDGVNEQFF. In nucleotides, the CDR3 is TGTGCCAGCAGGACCCCAGACGGCGTTAATGAGCAGTTCTTC.

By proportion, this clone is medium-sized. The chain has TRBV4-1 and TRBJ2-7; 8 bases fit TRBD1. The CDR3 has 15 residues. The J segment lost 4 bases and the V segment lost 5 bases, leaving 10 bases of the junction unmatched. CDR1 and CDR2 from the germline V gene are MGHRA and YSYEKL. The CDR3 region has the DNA TGCGCCAGCAGCTACGGACAGGGAGAAGGGTACGAGCAGTACTTC. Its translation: CASSYGQGEGYEQYF.

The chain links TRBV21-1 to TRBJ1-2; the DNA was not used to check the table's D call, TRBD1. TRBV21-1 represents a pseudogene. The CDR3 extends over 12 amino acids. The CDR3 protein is CASSLQVSGYTF. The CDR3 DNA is TGTGCCAGCAGCCTACAGGTGAGTGGCTACACCTTC.

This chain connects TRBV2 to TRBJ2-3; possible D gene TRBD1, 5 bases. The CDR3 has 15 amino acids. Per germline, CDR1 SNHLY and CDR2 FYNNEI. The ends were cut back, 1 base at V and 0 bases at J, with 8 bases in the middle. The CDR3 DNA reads TGTGCCAGCAGTGAAGGACAGAGTAGCACAGATACGCAGTATTTT. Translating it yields CASSEGQSSTDTQYF.